The sequence of this T cell receptor beta chain was determined in a study of blood T cell repertoires in COVID-19 (dated by TCRdb to the early 2020s). Study-wide context: Samples from collaborators originated in the United States, Italy and Spain and spanned both the acute and convalescent phases of COVID-19. A freely available public database, intended as a resource for researchers studying the immune response to SARS-CoV-2, is where the repertoires were released. Deeply sampled blood TCRbeta repertoires from subjects exposed to, actively infected with, or recovered from COVID-19 were included in the dataset. Samples came from the ongoing ImmuneRACE study (first 160 participants) plus 1,254 subjects from 6 global collaborators. HLA class I and class II types, where available, came from metadata supplied by the sample provider rather than from assay-based typing. The material from the prospective study consisted of cDNA or gDNA derived from T cells, B-cell-depleted T cells, or PBMCs. A de-identified subject ID, COVID-19 status, age in years and sex were almost always included in the sample metadata. The investigation overall reported the following: How much clinical and demographic metadata was included differed by source and by participant, and the metadata was provided uncurated.

The immunoSEQ Assay, a bias-controlled multiplex PCR, was used to amplify TCRbeta CDR3 regions from genomic DNA. The source study handled its data this way. Nucleated cell counts per sample were estimated from amplification of reference gene primers within the assay. To quantify the absolute abundance of each unique TCRbeta CDR3 rearrangement, sequence reads were collapsed and filtered. For each sample, productive Simpson clonality was calculated by taking the square root of Simpson's diversity index across productive rearrangements. In its TCRdb copy, this immuneACCESS table keeps in-frame sequences only and misses some clones. Where compared with another copy, unresolved V genes explain less than half of these, and the others have no known cause. V, J and clone size reflect that table, while D and trimming were determined from the DNA. The table for this sample lists 300,000 or so clones; about nine tenths of them were counted only once. Around 9.3% of the sample comes from the top ten.

Taken from the germline V gene (reference sequence), the CDR1 and CDR2 loops are LGHDT and YNNKEL. The CDR3 covers 14 residues, taking in both the cysteine and the phenylalanine. CDR3 DNA is the only sequence kept; it has 42 bases, read in frame from the first base. V is trimmed back by 4 bases and J by 9 bases, and the junction contains 2 bases that no gene match accounts for. In the prospective study, participants were roughly 18 to 100 years old, resided in 24 geographic areas of the United States, and were enrolled through a virtual design. In the prospective study, cohorts were assigned on the basis of participant-reported clinical history obtained from a screening survey and a study questionnaire. Recovered participants in ImmuneRACE Cohort 3 were defined as having two consecutive negative NP/OP PCR tests, clearance from a healthcare professional, or resolution of symptoms. In the prospective study, whole blood, serum and a nasopharyngeal or oropharyngeal swab were collected from each participant by mobile phlebotomists. Participants in the prospective study had the option to provide additional blood draws and questionnaires over an approximately 2-month period. Before DNA extraction, blood samples from the prospective study were shipped at room temperature or frozen.

In the case of this clone: Its antigen remains unidentified. Per-base quality was not reported, and no clone a single base away is much larger than it.

Sequencing used PBMCs or T cells enriched from blood (not recorded which). The source of this sequence is a woman under 30 who had recovered from COVID-19. The V and J segments used are TRBV3-1 (or the pseudogene TRBV3-2) and TRBJ2-1; the central 14 bases match TRBD2. The nucleotide sequence is given as TGTGCCAGCAGCCCTGGGACTAGCGGGAGTGAGCAGTTCTTC. Its translation is CASSPGTSGSEQFF.